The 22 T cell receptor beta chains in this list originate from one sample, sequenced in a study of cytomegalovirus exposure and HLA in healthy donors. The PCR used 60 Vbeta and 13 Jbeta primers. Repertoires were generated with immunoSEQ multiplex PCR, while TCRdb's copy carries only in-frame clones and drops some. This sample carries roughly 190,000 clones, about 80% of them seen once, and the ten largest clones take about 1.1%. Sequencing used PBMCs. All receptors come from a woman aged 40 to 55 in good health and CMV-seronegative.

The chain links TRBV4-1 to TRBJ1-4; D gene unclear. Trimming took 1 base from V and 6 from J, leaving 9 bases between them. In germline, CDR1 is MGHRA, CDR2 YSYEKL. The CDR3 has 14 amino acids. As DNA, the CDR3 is TGCGCCAGCAGCCAAGTCCTCTTCTATGAAAAACTGTTTTTT. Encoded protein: CASSQVLFYEKLFF.

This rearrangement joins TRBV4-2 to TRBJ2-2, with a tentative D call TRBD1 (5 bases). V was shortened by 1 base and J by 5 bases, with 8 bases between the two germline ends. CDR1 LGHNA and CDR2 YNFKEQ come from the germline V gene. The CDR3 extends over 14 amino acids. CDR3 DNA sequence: TGTGCCAGCAGCCAAGTGGGGCGGACCGGGGAGCTGTTTTTT. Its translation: CASSQVGRTGELFF.

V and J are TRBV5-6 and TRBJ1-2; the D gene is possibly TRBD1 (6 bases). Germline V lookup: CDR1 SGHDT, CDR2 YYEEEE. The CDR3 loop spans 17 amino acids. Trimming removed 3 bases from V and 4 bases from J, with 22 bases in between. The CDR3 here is CASSWGGRKGPLYGYTF. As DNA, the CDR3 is TGTGCCAGCAGCTGGGGGGGGCGGAAGGGTCCCCTCTATGGCTACACCTTC.

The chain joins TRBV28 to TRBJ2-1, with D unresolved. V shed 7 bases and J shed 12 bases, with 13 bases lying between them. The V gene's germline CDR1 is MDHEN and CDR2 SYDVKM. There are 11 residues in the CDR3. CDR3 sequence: CASTNTAGQFF. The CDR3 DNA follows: TGTGCCAGCACCAACACCGCTGGGCAGTTCTTC.

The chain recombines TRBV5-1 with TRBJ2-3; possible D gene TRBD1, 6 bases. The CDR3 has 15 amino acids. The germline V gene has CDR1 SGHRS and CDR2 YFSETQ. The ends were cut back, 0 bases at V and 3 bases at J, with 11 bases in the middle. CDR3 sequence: CASSLDRVETDTQYF. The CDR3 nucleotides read TGCGCCAGCAGCTTGGACAGGGTCGAGACAGATACGCAGTATTTT.

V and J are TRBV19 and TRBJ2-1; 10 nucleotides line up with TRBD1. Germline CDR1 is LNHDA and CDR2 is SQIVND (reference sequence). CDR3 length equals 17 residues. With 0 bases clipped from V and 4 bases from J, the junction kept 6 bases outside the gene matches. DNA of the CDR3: TGTGCCAGTAGTATAGAGGACAGGGGGTCCACTTACAATGAGCAGTTCTTC. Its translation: CASSIEDRGSTYNEQFF.

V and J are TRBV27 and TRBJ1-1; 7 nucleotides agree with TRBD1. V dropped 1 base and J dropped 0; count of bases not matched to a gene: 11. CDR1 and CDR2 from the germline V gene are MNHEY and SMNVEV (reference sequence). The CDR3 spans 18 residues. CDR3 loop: CASSLWPGRGPVNTEAFF. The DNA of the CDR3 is TGTGCCAGCAGTTTATGGCCGGGAAGGGGGCCGGTGAACACTGAAGCTTTCTTT.

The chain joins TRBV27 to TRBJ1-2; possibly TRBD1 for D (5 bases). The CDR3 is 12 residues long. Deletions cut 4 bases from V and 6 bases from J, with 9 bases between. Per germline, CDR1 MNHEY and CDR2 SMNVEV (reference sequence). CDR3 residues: CASSSRGDGYTF. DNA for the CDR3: TGTGCCAGCAGTTCTCGGGGGGATGGCTACACCTTC.

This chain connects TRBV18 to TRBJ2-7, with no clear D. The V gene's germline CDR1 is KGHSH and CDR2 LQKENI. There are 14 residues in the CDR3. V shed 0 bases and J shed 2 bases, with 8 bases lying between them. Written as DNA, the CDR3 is TGTGCCAGCTCACCACCGAGGAGCCCCTACGAGCAGTACGTC. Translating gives CASSPPRSPYEQYV.

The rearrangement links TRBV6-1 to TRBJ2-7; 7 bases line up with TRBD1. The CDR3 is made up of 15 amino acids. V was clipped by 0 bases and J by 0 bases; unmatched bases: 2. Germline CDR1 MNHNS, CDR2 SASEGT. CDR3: CASSEAGTVSYEQYV. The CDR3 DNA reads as TGTGCCAGCAGTGAAGCAGGGACAGTCTCCTACGAGCAGTACGTC.

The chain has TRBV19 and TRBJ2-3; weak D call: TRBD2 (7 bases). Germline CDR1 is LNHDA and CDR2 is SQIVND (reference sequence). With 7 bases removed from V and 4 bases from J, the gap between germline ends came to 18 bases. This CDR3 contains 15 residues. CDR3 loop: CASTLVGGVADTQYF. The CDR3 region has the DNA TGTGCCAGTACCCTGGTAGGGGGGGTTGCAGATACGCAGTATTTT.

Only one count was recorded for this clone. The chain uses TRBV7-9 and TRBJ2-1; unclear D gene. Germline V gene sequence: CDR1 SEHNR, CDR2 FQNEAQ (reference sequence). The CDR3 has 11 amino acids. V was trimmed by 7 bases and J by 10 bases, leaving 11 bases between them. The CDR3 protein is CASTPDTEQFF. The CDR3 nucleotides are TGTGCCAGCACACCTGACACGGAGCAGTTCTTC.

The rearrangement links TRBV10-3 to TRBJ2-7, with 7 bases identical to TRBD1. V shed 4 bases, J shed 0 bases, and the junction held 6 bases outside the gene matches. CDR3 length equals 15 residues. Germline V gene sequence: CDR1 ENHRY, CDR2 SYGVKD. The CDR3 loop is CAISGSGTASYEQYV. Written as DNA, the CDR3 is TGTGCCATCAGTGGATCCGGGACAGCCTCCTACGAGCAGTACGTC.

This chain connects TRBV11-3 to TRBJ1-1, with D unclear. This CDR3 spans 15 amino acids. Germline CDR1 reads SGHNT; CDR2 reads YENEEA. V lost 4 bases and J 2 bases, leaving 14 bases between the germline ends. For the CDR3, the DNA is TGTGCCAGCAGCTCCCCCCGGGGTGGAAACACTGAAGCTTTCTTT. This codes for CASSSPRGGNTEAFF. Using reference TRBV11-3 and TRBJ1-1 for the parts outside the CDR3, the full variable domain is EAGVVQSPRYKIIEKKQPVAFWCNPISGHNTLYWYLQNLGQGPELLIRYENEEAVDDSQLPKDRFSAERLKGVDSTLKIQPAELGDSAVYLCASSSPRGGNTEAFFGQGTRLTVV.

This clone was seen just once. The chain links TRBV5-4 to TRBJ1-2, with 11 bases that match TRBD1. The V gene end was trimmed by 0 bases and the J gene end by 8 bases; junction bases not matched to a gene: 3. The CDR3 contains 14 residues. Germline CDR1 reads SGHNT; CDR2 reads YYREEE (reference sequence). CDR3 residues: CASSLGGQGAGYTF. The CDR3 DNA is TGTGCCAGCAGCTTGGGAGGACAGGGGGCGGGCTACACCTTC.

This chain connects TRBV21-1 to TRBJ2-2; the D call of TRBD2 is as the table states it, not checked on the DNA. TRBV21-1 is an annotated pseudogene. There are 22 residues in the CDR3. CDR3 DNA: TGTGCCAGCAGCAACACCCGGACTAGCGGGAGAGTTCCTGCAAGGGACACCGGGGAGCTGTTTTTT. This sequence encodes CASSNTRTSGRVPARDTGELFF.

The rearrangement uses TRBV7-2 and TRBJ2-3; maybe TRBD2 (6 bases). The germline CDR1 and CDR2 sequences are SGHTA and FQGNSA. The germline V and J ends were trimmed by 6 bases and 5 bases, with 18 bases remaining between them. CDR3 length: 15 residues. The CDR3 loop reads CASSGTPGGKDTQYF. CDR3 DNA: TGTGCCAGCAGTGGAACCCCAGGAGGGAAAGATACGCAGTATTTT.

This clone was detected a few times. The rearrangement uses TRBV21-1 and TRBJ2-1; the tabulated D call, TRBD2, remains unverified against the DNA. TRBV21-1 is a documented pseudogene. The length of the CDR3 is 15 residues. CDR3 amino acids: CASTWSGGTYNEQFF. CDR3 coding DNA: TGTGCCAGCACCTGGTCCGGCGGAACCTACAATGAGCAGTTCTTC.

This CDR3 is CASSPGSGNNEKLFF. CDR3 in DNA: TGTGCCAGCAGCCCTGGATCGGGGAATAATGAAAAACTGTTTTTT. V gene TRBV9 combines with J gene TRBJ1-4; no definite D call. The CDR3 has 15 amino acids. Germline V gives CDR1 SGDLS, CDR2 YYNGEE. Trimming cost V 4 bases and J 4 bases, with 14 bases left between them.

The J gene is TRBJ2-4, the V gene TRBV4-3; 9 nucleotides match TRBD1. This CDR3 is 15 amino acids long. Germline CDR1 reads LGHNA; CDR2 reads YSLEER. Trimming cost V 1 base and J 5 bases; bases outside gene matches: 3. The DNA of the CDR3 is TGCGCCAGCAGCCAAGCATGGGACAGGGAAAACATTCAGTACTTC. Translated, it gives CASSQAWDRENIQYF.

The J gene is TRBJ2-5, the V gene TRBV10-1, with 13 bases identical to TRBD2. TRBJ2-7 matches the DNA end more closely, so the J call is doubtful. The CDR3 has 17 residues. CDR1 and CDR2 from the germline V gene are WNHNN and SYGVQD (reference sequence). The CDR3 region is CASSESQGLAGIYEQYF. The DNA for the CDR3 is TGCGCCAGCAGTGAGTCGCAGGGACTAGCGGGAATCTACGAGCAGTACTTC.

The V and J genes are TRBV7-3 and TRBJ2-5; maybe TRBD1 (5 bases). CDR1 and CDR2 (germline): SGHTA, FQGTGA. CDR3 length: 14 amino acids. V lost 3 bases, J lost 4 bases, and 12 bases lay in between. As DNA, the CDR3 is TGTGCCAGCAGCTTGGGCAGGGCAGTAGAGACCCAGTACTTC. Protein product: CASSLGRAVETQYF. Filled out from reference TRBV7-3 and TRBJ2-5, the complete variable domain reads GAGVSQTPSNKVTEKGKYVELRCDPISGHTALYWYRQSLGQGPEFLIYFQGTGAADDSGLPNDRFFAVRPEGSVSTLKIQRTERGDSAVYLCASSLGRAVETQYFGPGTRLLVL.